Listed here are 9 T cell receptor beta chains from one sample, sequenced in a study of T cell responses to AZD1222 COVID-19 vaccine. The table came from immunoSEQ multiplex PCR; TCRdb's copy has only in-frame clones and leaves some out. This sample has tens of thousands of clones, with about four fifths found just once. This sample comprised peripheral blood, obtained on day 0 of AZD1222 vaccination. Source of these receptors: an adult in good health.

The DNA for the CDR3 is TGTGCCAGCAGCTTAGTGATGCAGGGGTCTGAAGCTTTCTTT. It codes for CASSLVMQGSEAFF. The chain carries TRBV7-2 and TRBJ1-1; possible D gene TRBD1, 6 bases. This CDR3 region has 14 residues. The V gene lost 1 base and the J gene lost 6 bases, with 12 bases spanning the gap. From germline, CDR1 is SGHTA and CDR2 FQGNSA.

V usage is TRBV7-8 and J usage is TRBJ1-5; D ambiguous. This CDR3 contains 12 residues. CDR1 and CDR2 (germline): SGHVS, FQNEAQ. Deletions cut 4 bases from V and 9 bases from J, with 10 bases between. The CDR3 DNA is TGTGCCAGCAGCTCAGTGAACGGGCCCCAGCATTTT. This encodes CASSSVNGPQHF. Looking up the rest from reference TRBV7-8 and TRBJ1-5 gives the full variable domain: GAGVSQSPRYKVAKRGQDVALRCDPISGHVSLFWYQQALGQGPEFLTYFQNEAQLDKSGLPSDRFFAERPEGSVSTLKIQRTQQEDSAVYLCASSSVNGPQHFGDGTRLSIL.

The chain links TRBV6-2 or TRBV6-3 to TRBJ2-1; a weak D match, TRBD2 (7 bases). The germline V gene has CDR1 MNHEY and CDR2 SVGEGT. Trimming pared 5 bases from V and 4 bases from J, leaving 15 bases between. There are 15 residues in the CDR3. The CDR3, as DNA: TGTGCCAGCAGTGTTGGGGGGGCCATTTACAATGAGCAGTTCTTC. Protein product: CASSVGGAIYNEQFF.

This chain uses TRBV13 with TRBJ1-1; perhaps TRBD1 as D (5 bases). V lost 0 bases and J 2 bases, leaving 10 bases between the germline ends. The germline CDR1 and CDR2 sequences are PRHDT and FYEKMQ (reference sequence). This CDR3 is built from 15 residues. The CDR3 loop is CASSLGGWDNTEAFF. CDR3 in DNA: TGTGCCAGCAGCTTAGGGGGATGGGACAACACTGAAGCTTTCTTT.

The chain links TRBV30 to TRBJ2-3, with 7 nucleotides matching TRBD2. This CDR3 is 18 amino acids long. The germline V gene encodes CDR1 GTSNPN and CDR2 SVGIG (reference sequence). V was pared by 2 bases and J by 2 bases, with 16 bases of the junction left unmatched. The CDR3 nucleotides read TGTGCCTGGAGTCCCCCACGGAGGGCTAGCGGACACACAGATACGCAGTATTTT. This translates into CAWSPPRRASGHTDTQYF. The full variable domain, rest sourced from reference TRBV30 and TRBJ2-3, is SQTIHQWPATLVQPVGSPLSLECTVEGTSNPNLYWYRQAAGRGLQLLFYSVGIGQISSEVPQNLSASRPQDRQFILSSKKLLLSDSGFYLCAWSPPRRASGHTDTQYFGPGTRLTVL.

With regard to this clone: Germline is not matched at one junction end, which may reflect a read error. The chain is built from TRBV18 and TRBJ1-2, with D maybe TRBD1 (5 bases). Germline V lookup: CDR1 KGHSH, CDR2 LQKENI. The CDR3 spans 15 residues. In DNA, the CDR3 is TGTGCCAGCTCACCACCAATGCAGGGCTTGTATGACTACACCTTC. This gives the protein CASSPPMQGLYDYTF. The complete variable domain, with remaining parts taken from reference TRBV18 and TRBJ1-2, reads NAGVMQNPRHLVRRRGQEARLRCSPMKGHSHVYWYRQLPEEGLKFMVYLQKENIIDESGMPKERFSAEFPKEGPSILRIQQVVRGDSAAYFCASSPPMQGLYDYTFGSGTRLTVV.

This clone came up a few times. In DNA form, the CDR3 reads TGTGCCACTCAGACGCGCGGGTTCACAGATACGCAGTATTTT. Protein sequence: CATQTRGFTDTQYF. This chain connects TRBV5-4 to TRBJ2-3, with D perhaps TRBD2 (5 bases). This CDR3 region has 14 residues. V was clipped by 9 bases and J by 2 bases, with 16 bases between them. Germline V gene sequence: CDR1 SGHNT, CDR2 YYREEE (reference sequence).

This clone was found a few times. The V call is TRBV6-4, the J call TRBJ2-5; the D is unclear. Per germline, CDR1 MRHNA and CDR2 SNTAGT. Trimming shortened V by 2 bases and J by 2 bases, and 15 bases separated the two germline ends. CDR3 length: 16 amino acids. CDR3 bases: TGTGCCAGCAGTGACCCGGTCTTTGGGGTTCAAGAGACCCAGTACTTC. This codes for CASSDPVFGVQETQYF.

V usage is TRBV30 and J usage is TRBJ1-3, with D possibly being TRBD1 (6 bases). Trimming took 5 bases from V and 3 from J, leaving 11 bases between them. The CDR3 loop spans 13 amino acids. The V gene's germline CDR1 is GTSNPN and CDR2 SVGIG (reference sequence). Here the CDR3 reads CAWYRVDGNTIYF. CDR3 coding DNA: TGTGCCTGGTACAGGGTGGATGGAAACACCATATATTTT. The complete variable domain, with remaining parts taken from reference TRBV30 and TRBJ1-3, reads SQTIHQWPATLVQPVGSPLSLECTVEGTSNPNLYWYRQAAGRGLQLLFYSVGIGQISSEVPQNLSASRPQDRQFILSSKKLLLSDSGFYLCAWYRVDGNTIYFGEGSWLTVV.